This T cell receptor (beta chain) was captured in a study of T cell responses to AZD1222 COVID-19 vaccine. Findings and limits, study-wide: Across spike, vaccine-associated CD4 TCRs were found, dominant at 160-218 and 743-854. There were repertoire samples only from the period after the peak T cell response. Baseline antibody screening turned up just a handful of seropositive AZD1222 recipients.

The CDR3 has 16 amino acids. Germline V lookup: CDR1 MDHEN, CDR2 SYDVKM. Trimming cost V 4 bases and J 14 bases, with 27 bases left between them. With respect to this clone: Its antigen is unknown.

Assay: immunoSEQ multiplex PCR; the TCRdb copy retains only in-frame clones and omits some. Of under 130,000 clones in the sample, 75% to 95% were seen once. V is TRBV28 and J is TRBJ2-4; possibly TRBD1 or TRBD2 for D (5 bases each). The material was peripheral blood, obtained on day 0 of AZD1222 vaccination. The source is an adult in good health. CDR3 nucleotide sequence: TGTGCCAGCAGTTCGCCCGCTGCCTATTCAGGGAGCGCGGAGTACTTC. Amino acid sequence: CASSSPAAYSGSAEYF.